This entry concerns a single T cell receptor beta chain. No antigen is known for it. This sample is drawn from a study of CXCR3-negative and CXCR3-positive naive CD8 T cells. Looking at the study overall: The total count of TRB reads reached approximately 140 million, and each library contributed about 1.5 +/- 0.3 million. Findings and limits, study-wide: Compared with CXCR3-negative naive cells, CXCR3-positive naive cells showed more hydrophobic TRB CDR3s. The study found CXCR3 expression partially decreased after cryopreservation and ran most assays on fresh PBMCs.

5' RACE with UMI labels generated the TRB cDNA libraries. TCRdb reprocessed the 5' RACE reads and keeps a single row for each CDR3 protein, giving no DNA. This table holds 120,000 to 150,000 distinct CDR3 sequences. Per the germline V gene, CDR1 is PRHDT and CDR2 is FYEKMQ (reference sequence). The CDR3 is made up of 13 amino acids. Within the CD8+ T cell compartment, naive cells were CD45RO-CCR7+CD27+CD95-. The chain recombines TRBV13 with TRBJ1-1; TCRdb's D call, TRBD1, is unchecked because there is no DNA. The receptor was derived from a human donor in good health. Some clones in this sample may be carry-over from other donors' samples. The sample consisted of naive CXCR3+ CD8+ T cells from blood. Subset given: CD45RO-CCR7+CD27+CD95- naive CD8+ T cells expressing CXCR3 (TNR3+). The CDR3 sequence is CASSLLPAPEAFF.